The clone carrying this T cell receptor (beta chain) was recorded many times. RNA transcripts yielded amplified TCR beta CDR3 regions. RT-PCR in the first round (using the HTBI primer set) targeted the TCR CDR3. TCRdb redid the calling of the multiplex PCR reads with MiXCR, one entry per CDR3 protein. Of some 210,000 distinct CDR3 sequences listed, 17% were seen once; the top ten hold 50%. About 10 ml of fresh peripheral blood supplied the PBMCs. This specimen comes from a study of T cells in Graves' hyperthyroidism and ophthalmopathy. This CDR3 comprises 13 residues. V was clipped by 4 bases and J by 3 bases, with 10 bases between them. CDR1 is MDHEN, CDR2 SYDVKM, per germline.

The specimen sequenced was blood. This receptor was obtained from a man between 45 and 60 years old with Graves' hyperthyroidism. The chain joins TRBV28 to TRBJ2-7, with a weak D call TRBD2 (6 bases). CDR3 in DNA: TGTGCCAGCAGTTCGACTAGAGGCTACGAGCAGTACTTC. Translated, it gives CASSSTRGYEQYF.